One and the same sample provided the 14 T cell receptor beta chains below, sequenced in a study of T cells after yellow fever vaccination. TCRdb re-analysed the 5' RACE reads in MiXCR, keeping a single row per CDR3 protein. The table lists some 500,000 distinct CDR3 sequences, around an eighth of them singletons. Source: PBMCs, taken on the day of the yellow fever booster vaccination. Receptor source: a man aged 25-40 years who received the YFV17D yellow fever vaccine.

In its sample, this clonotype was seen a few times. V gene TRBV15 combines with J gene TRBJ2-5; 8 bases agree with TRBD1. With 3 bases clipped from V and 2 bases from J, the junction kept 5 bases outside the gene matches. The CDR3 extends over 15 amino acids. Looked up from germline, CDR1 is LNHNV and CDR2 is YYDKDF (reference sequence). CDR3 sequence reads: CATSRTGATQETQYF. The CDR3 coding sequence is TGTGCCACCAGCAGGACAGGGGCCACACAAGAGACCCAGTACTTC.

This clonotype was observed a handful of times. This chain links TRBV9 with TRBJ2-7; D is ambiguous. CDR3 size: 15 residues. With 4 bases removed from V and 0 bases from J, the gap between germline ends came to 14 bases. CDR1 is SGDLS and CDR2 is YYNGEE in the germline V gene. The CDR3: CASSPSLYPSYEQYF. Here the CDR3 DNA reads TGTGCCAGCAGCCCCTCGCTCTATCCCTCCTACGAGCAGTACTTC.

This clonotype came up a few times. CDR3 DNA: TGTGCCAGCAGCTTGTGGCTAGCGGGACATCGCTCCTACAATGAGCAGTTCTTC. Its translation is CASSLWLAGHRSYNEQFF. The genes are TRBV5-6 and TRBJ2-1, with 9 bases lining up with TRBD2. Germline CDR1 is SGHDT and CDR2 is YYEEEE. The CDR3 contains 18 residues. V trimming: 1 base; J trimming: 0 bases; junction bases outside the gene matches: 8.

This clonotype was counted between two and nine times. V and J are TRBV7-8 and TRBJ1-1, with D tentatively TRBD1 (6 bases). This CDR3 contains 13 residues. The ends were cut back, 8 bases at V and 0 bases at J, with 10 bases in the middle. Germline loops: CDR1 SGHVS, CDR2 FQNEAQ. CDR3 nucleotides: TGTGCCAGCGGGGACAACCTGAACACTGAAGCTTTCTTT. It yields the protein CASGDNLNTEAFF.

The rearrangement links TRBV10-3 to TRBJ1-6, with a tentative D call TRBD1 (5 bases). This CDR3 spans 12 amino acids. V was pared by 6 bases and J by 7 bases, with 7 bases between. CDR1 ENHRY and CDR2 SYGVKD come from the germline V gene. CDR3 amino acids: CAIRRDNSPLHF. In nucleotides, the CDR3 is TGTGCCATCAGGAGGGACAATTCACCCCTCCACTTT.

The chain has TRBV5-6 and TRBJ2-7; D perhaps matches TRBD1 (5 bases). V lost 6 bases to trimming and J lost 7 bases, with 8 bases between them. The CDR3 extends over 10 amino acids. CDR1 is SGHDT, CDR2 YYEEEE, per germline. The CDR3 nucleotides read TGTGCCAGCATCTCAGGGGAGCAGTACTTC. Translated, it gives CASISGEQYF.

This clonotype has more than one count but fewer than ten. V gene TRBV12-3 or TRBV12-4 combines with J gene TRBJ2-7; D gene ambiguous. This CDR3 comprises 14 residues. V was trimmed by 6 bases and J by 7 bases, leaving 19 bases between them. CDR3 coding DNA: TGTGCCAGCAGAAGGGCCGAAGTTATCAAGGAGCAGTACTTC. Protein product: CASRRAEVIKEQYF.

The chain couples TRBV5-1 to TRBJ1-2, with D perhaps matching TRBD1 (5 bases). The CDR3 sequence is 12 residues long. Deletions cut 5 bases from V and 2 bases from J, with 7 bases between. Germline-derived CDR1 and CDR2 are SGHRS and YFSETQ. CDR3 coding DNA: TGCGCCAGCAGACAGGACAACTATGGCTACACCTTC. Protein sequence: CASRQDNYGYTF.

Only a few counts were recorded for this clonotype. J is TRBJ2-3 and V is TRBV12-3 or TRBV12-4; perhaps TRBD1 as D (5 bases). The CDR3 is 12 residues long. V shed 3 bases and J shed 9 bases, with 10 bases lying between them. The CDR3 DNA reads as TGTGCCAGCAGTTTTAAAAAGGGGACGCAGTATTTT. It translates to CASSFKKGTQYF.

This clonotype was picked up a small number of times. The gene calls are TRBV18 and TRBJ2-2; D unresolved. The V end was cut by 6 bases, the J end by 7 bases, with 12 bases between. The germline CDR1 and CDR2 sequences are KGHSH and LQKENI. The CDR3 is 13 residues long. CDR3 coding DNA: TGTGCCAGCTCTCGTTGGTCCGACGGGGAGCTGTTTTTT. Its translation: CASSRWSDGELFF.

This clonotype occurred a few times. The chain recombines TRBV7-2 with TRBJ2-1; D is perhaps TRBD1 or TRBD2 (5 bases each). This CDR3 is built from 16 residues. Germline loops: CDR1 SGHTA, CDR2 FQGNSA. Trimming took off 2 bases at V and 0 bases at J, with 11 bases between the two ends. The CDR3 loop reads CASSLRGTLSYNEQFF. The CDR3 nucleotides are TGTGCCAGCAGCTTACGAGGGACGCTCTCCTACAATGAGCAGTTCTTC.

This chain connects TRBV9 to TRBJ2-7, with a possible D match to TRBD2 (5 bases). Germline lookup yields CDR1 SGDLS and CDR2 YYNGEE. This CDR3 comprises 12 residues. V gave up 2 bases and J gave up 6 bases, with 9 bases separating them. The CDR3: CASSVIGGEQYF. In nucleotides, the CDR3 is TGTGCCAGCAGCGTGATAGGAGGCGAGCAGTACTTC.

The chain recombines TRBV29-1 with TRBJ2-1; a possible D gene is TRBD2 (6 bases). The CDR3 runs 10 residues. Trimming removed 6 bases from V and 15 bases from J, with 15 bases in between. Germline loops: CDR1 SQVTM, CDR2 ANQGSEA. For the CDR3, the DNA is TGCAGCGTCGGGGGTCAGGAGTGGTTCTTC. As protein: CSVGGQEWFF.

CDR3 loop: CASSSNGPTNEKLFF. DNA for the CDR3: TGTGCCAGCAGCTCAAACGGGCCTACTAATGAAAAACTGTTTTTT. V and J are TRBV3-1 and TRBJ1-4; no clear D gene. Between the trimmed V and J ends, which lost 5 bases and 2 bases, there was a span of 12 bases. The CDR3 is 15 residues long. Germline V lookup: CDR1 LGHDT, CDR2 YNNKEL (reference sequence).